These 27 T cell receptor beta chains share one sample of origin, sequenced in a study of early stage breast cancer tumors. The method was immunoSEQ multiplex PCR; TCRdb's version includes in-frame clones alone and lacks a portion of them. This sample yields tens of thousands of clones, of which about 77% are seen a single time; 3% to 4% belongs to the top ten. The source material was blood. These receptors originate from a person aged 35 to 50 with breast cancer.

V gene TRBV11-3 combines with J gene TRBJ2-1; D remains unclear. The V end lost 3 bases, the J end lost 10 bases, and 10 bases lay between the germline ends. Germline V gene sequence: CDR1 SGHNT, CDR2 YENEEA. This CDR3 contains 12 residues. The CDR3 loop is CASSFQEEEQFF. The CDR3 bases are TGTGCCAGCAGCTTTCAGGAAGAAGAGCAGTTCTTC.

The J gene is TRBJ2-3, the V gene TRBV2; a weak D match, TRBD2 (5 bases). The ends were cut back, 4 bases at V and 0 bases at J, with 8 bases in the middle. The CDR3 has 14 residues. The germline gives CDR1 SNHLY, CDR2 FYNNEI. CDR3 DNA: TGTGCCAGCAGTGTCCGGACTAGCACAGATACGCAGTATTTT. Translated, it gives CASSVRTSTDTQYF. The complete variable domain, with remaining parts taken from reference TRBV2 and TRBJ2-3, reads EPEVTQTPSHQVTQMGQEVILRCVPISNHLYFYWYRQILGQKVEFLVSFYNNEISEKSEIFDDQFSVERPDGSNFTLKIRSTKLEDSAMYFCASSVRTSTDTQYFGPGTRLTVL.

This chain connects TRBV5-1 to TRBJ2-5; no clear D. The CDR3 contains 15 residues. The V end was cut by 5 bases, the J end by 1 base, with 15 bases between. Per the germline V gene, CDR1 is SGHRS and CDR2 is YFSETQ. The CDR3 region is CASRTDPQVQETQYF. The CDR3 DNA sequence: TGCGCCAGCAGGACCGACCCCCAAGTCCAAGAGACCCAGTACTTC.

In this sample, this clone turned up once. The rearrangement joins TRBV29-1 to TRBJ2-5, with 8 bases matching TRBD1. The end of the DNA aligns better with TRBJ2-7, so the J call may be wrong. There are 14 residues in the CDR3. The V gene's germline CDR1 is SQVTM and CDR2 ANQGSEA. The CDR3: CSVIGQGRFYEQYF. The CDR3 DNA reads TGCAGCGTTATTGGACAGGGTCGATTCTACGAGCAGTACTTC.

The chain uses TRBV30 and TRBJ1-3; D not certain. This CDR3 comprises 16 residues. V gave up 2 bases and J gave up 0 bases, with 14 bases separating them. The germline V gene has CDR1 GTSNPN and CDR2 SVGIG (reference sequence). CDR3 amino acids: CAWSSKGGFSGNTIYF. DNA of the CDR3: TGTGCCTGGAGTTCGAAGGGAGGTTTCTCTGGAAACACCATATATTTT. Combining the CDR3 with reference TRBV30 and TRBJ1-3 gives the whole variable domain SQTIHQWPATLVQPVGSPLSLECTVEGTSNPNLYWYRQAAGRGLQLLFYSVGIGQISSEVPQNLSASRPQDRQFILSSKKLLLSDSGFYLCAWSSKGGFSGNTIYFGEGSWLTVV.

This chain links TRBV20-1 with TRBJ2-5; D remains unclear. The ends were cut back, 5 bases at V and 2 bases at J, with 3 bases in the middle. This CDR3 has 10 residues. Germline-derived CDR1 and CDR2 are DFQATT and SNEGSKA (reference sequence). CDR3 loop: CSALQETQYF. CDR3 in DNA: TGCAGTGCTTTACAAGAGACCCAGTACTTC.

The V gene is TRBV6-6, the J gene TRBJ1-2; TRBD1 is a possible D gene (6 bases). The germline V gene has CDR1 MNHNY and CDR2 SVGAGI (reference sequence). V lost 4 bases and J 6 bases, leaving 18 bases between the germline ends. This CDR3 contains 15 residues. CDR3 DNA sequence: TGTGCCAGCAGTTCTTCCCCCGGGGGCCACGATGGCTACACCTTC. Translation gives CASSSSPGGHDGYTF.

The V and J genes are TRBV7-9 and TRBJ2-2; no clear D gene. Per the germline V gene, CDR1 is SEHNR and CDR2 is FQNEAQ (reference sequence). Between the trimmed V and J ends, which lost 6 bases and 3 bases, there was a span of 11 bases. The CDR3 is 14 residues long. CDR3 DNA: TGTGCCAGCAGACATACGGGTGACACCGGGGAGCTGTTTTTT. This codes for CASRHTGDTGELFF.

The chain uses TRBV5-1 and TRBJ2-1, with D unclear. With 0 bases removed from V and 6 bases from J, the gap between germline ends came to 10 bases. The CDR3 loop spans 14 amino acids. Germline assignment: CDR1 SGHRS and CDR2 YFSETQ. CDR3 nucleotides: TGCGCCAGCAGCTTGGTCGGGTCGGGCAATGAGCAGTTCTTC. Translated, it gives CASSLVGSGNEQFF.

In this sample, this clone is medium-sized (0.01 to 0.1%). The J gene is TRBJ1-1, the V gene TRBV27, with D possibly matching TRBD1 (6 bases). The V end lost 0 bases, the J end lost 4 bases, and 6 bases lay between the germline ends. The germline CDR1 and CDR2 sequences are MNHEY and SMNVEV (reference sequence). The CDR3 covers 13 residues. As DNA, the CDR3 is TGTGCCAGCAGTTTATCCAGGGGCACTGAAGCTTTCTTT. It specifies CASSLSRGTEAFF.

This rearrangement joins TRBV4-1 to TRBJ1-1; tentatively, D is TRBD1 (5 bases). The CDR3 is 16 amino acids. The germline gives CDR1 MGHRA, CDR2 YSYEKL. Trimming removed 4 bases from V and 1 base from J, with 16 bases in between. The CDR3 bases are TGCGCCAGCAGCCGCCCTCTTGGGGGGGAGAACACTGAAGCTTTCTTT. This codes for CASSRPLGGENTEAFF.

This clone was observed a single time. The chain is built from TRBV5-4 and TRBJ2-6; D is unresolved. The CDR3 is 15 residues long. V was cut by 0 bases and J by 0 bases, with 4 bases left in between. Germline lookup yields CDR1 SGHNT and CDR2 YYREEE (reference sequence). The CDR3 reads CASSLVGSGANVLTF. CDR3 nucleotide sequence: TGTGCCAGCAGCTTGGTGGGCTCTGGGGCCAACGTCCTGACTTTC. The full variable domain, in which reference TRBV5-4 and TRBJ2-6 provide the parts outside the CDR3, is ETGVTQSPTHLIKTRGQQVTLRCSSQSGHNTVSWYQQALGQGPQFIFQYYREEENGRGNFPPRFSGLQFPNYSSELNVNALELDDSALYLCASSLVGSGANVLTFGAGSRLTVL.

This clone ranks as large (0.1 to 1%). The rearrangement links TRBV6-1 to TRBJ1-5; D is uncertain. This CDR3 has 15 residues. Germline V gives CDR1 MNHNS, CDR2 SASEGT. Trimming took off 3 bases at V and 2 bases at J, with 11 bases between the two ends. CDR3 sequence reads: CASSENLGRNQPQHF. The CDR3 region has the DNA TGTGCCAGCAGTGAGAACCTGGGTCGCAATCAGCCCCAGCATTTT.

This chain uses TRBV5-8 with TRBJ2-7; no clear D gene. CDR3 length: 13 amino acids. The ends were cut back, 4 bases at V and 4 bases at J, with 12 bases in the middle. Germline-derived CDR1 and CDR2 are SGHTS and YDEGEE. CDR3 nucleotides: TGTGCCAGCAGCCCCGCGGATCGATACGAGCAGTACTTC. The encoded protein is CASSPADRYEQYF.

This clone has a handful of counts. This chain uses TRBV30 with TRBJ2-7; TRBD1 aligns across 7 bases. Trimming removed 4 bases from V and 2 bases from J; junction bases left unmatched: 8. This CDR3 contains 14 residues. Germline values: CDR1 GTSNPN, CDR2 SVGIG (reference sequence). The CDR3 here is CAWTAGTATYEQYF. CDR3 nucleotide sequence: TGTGCCTGGACCGCCGGGACAGCAACCTACGAGCAGTACTTC.

V usage is TRBV28 and J usage is TRBJ2-7; 8 bases fit TRBD1. The length of the CDR3 is 15 residues. Trimming at V came to 2 bases and at J to 7 bases, leaving 10 bases not matched to a gene. From germline, CDR1 is MDHEN and CDR2 SYDVKM. Here the CDR3 reads CASSLPGTGPREQYF. The CDR3 DNA sequence: TGTGCCAGCAGTTTACCGGGGACAGGTCCAAGGGAGCAGTACTTC.

This chain links TRBV4-1 with TRBJ2-7, with TRBD2 identical over 12 bases. Germline V gene sequence: CDR1 MGHRA, CDR2 YSYEKL. V shed 0 bases and J 0 bases; nucleotides not matched to a gene: 3. This CDR3 region has 17 residues. CDR3 DNA: TGCGCCAGCAGCCAAGATTCTAGCGGGAGGGGCTCCTACGAGCAGTACTTC. As protein: CASSQDSSGRGSYEQYF.

The chain uses TRBV28 and TRBJ2-3; 11 bases agree with TRBD2. There are 15 residues in the CDR3. Germline-derived CDR1 and CDR2 are MDHEN and SYDVKM. The V gene end was trimmed by 6 bases and the J gene end by 3 bases; junction bases not matched to a gene: 5. The CDR3 DNA sequence: TGTGCCAGCAGCGTAGCGGGAGGGAAGACAGATACGCAGTATTTT. As protein: CASSVAGGKTDTQYF.

The V call is TRBV7-2, the J call TRBJ1-5, with 7 bases matching TRBD1. J was trimmed by 6 bases and V by 1 base; bases with no gene match: 6. Germline V gives CDR1 SGHTA, CDR2 FQGNSA. This CDR3 contains 15 residues. CDR3 in amino acids: CASSLGLSGGQPQHF. CDR3 sequence (DNA): TGTGCCAGCAGCTTAGGTCTGTCAGGGGGTCAGCCCCAGCATTTT.

The gene calls are TRBV30 and TRBJ1-4, with 7 positions matching TRBD1. Germline V gene sequence: CDR1 GTSNPN, CDR2 SVGIG (reference sequence). Trimming cost V 2 bases and J 4 bases; bases outside gene matches: 13. The CDR3 totals 17 residues. CDR3 in DNA: TGTGCCTGGAGTACGGACAGGACGAGTGGCTTTAATGAAAAACTGTTTTTT. Translating gives CAWSTDRTSGFNEKLFF.

The J gene is TRBJ1-5, the V gene TRBV30; tentatively, D is TRBD1 (6 bases). CDR1 and CDR2 (germline): GTSNPN, SVGIG (reference sequence). With 2 bases removed from V and 7 bases from J, the gap between germline ends came to 12 bases. This CDR3 contains 13 residues. In DNA form, the CDR3 reads TGTGCCTGGAGTCAGGGGAATGGACAGCCCCAGCATTTT. Encoded protein: CAWSQGNGQPQHF.

J is TRBJ1-1 and V is TRBV18; no clear D gene. V was clipped by 1 base and J by 1 base, with 10 bases between them. The CDR3 extends over 15 amino acids. CDR1 and CDR2 (germline): KGHSH, LQKENI. Written as DNA, the CDR3 is TGTGCCAGCTCACCACAGGGAAGATGGAACACTGAAGCTTTCTTT. Translating it yields CASSPQGRWNTEAFF.

This clone was seen once. The V and J genes are TRBV30 and TRBJ1-1, with 7 bases identical to TRBD1. This CDR3 contains 15 residues. Germline V CDR1 and CDR2: GTSNPN, SVGIG (reference sequence). Trimming took 3 bases from V and 7 from J; bases not matched to a gene: 14. Here the CDR3 reads CAWSDLRTRGGEAFF. The CDR3 coding sequence is TGTGCCTGGAGCGACTTGCGGACCAGGGGGGGTGAAGCTTTCTTT. The variable domain in full, with the rest retrieved from reference TRBV30 and TRBJ1-1, is SQTIHQWPATLVQPVGSPLSLECTVEGTSNPNLYWYRQAAGRGLQLLFYSVGIGQISSEVPQNLSASRPQDRQFILSSKKLLLSDSGFYLCAWSDLRTRGGEAFFGQGTRLTVV.

In its sample, this clone was seen a few times. The V call is TRBV5-1, the J call TRBJ2-1; TRBD2 agrees at 7 bases. This CDR3 has 15 amino acids. The germline gives CDR1 SGHRS, CDR2 YFSETQ. V lost 4 bases and J lost 7; bases outside the gene matches: 11. The CDR3 loop is CASSPQLARGNEQFF. The CDR3 DNA sequence: TGCGCCAGCAGCCCGCAACTAGCGAGAGGGAATGAGCAGTTCTTC.

This chain joins TRBV29-1 and TRBJ2-7; no reliable D call. CDR1 and CDR2 (germline): SQVTM, ANQGSEA. V was shortened by 1 base and J by 4 bases, with 8 bases between the two germline ends. This CDR3 has 12 amino acids. CDR3 loop: CSVEGVEYEQYF. The DNA for the CDR3 is TGCAGCGTTGAAGGGGTTGAATACGAGCAGTACTTC.

This sequence joins TRBV2 and TRBJ2-1; no clear D. V lost 7 bases to trimming and J lost 0 bases, with 7 bases between them. Germline lookup yields CDR1 SNHLY and CDR2 FYNNEI. The CDR3 contains 13 residues. As DNA, the CDR3 is TGTGCCAGCATTCAAAACTCCTACAATGAGCAGTTCTTC. Encoded protein: CASIQNSYNEQFF.

The chain carries TRBV7-9 and TRBJ1-4; 10 bases are a match to TRBD1. CDR1 is SEHNR and CDR2 is FQNEAQ in the germline V gene (reference sequence). This CDR3 comprises 14 residues. V was clipped by 4 bases and J by 7 bases; unmatched bases: 3. CDR3 in DNA: TGTGCCAGCAGCTCCCGGGACAGGGGTGAAAAACTGTTTTTT. As protein: CASSSRDRGEKLFF.